The text below deals with one T cell receptor (beta chain). This entry comes from a study of OX40 agonist ivuxolimab in advanced cancers. Profiling relied on immunoSEQ multiplex PCR, and the TCRdb table lists in-frame clones only, not all of them. The data hold around 65,000 clones, with about four fifths observed a single time. This CDR3 has 18 residues. This chain joins TRBV21-1 and TRBJ1-2; the table's D call of TRBD1 was not tested on the DNA. TRBV21-1 is given as a pseudogene. The receptor was derived from an adult with an advanced solid tumor such as melanoma, head and neck, liver or kidney cancer. The specimen comprised CD4+ or CD8+ T cells sorted from blood, sampled in a trial of the OX40 agonist ivuxolimab. CDR3 sequence: CASSRPGTGERANYGYTF. The CDR3 region has the DNA TGTGCCAGCAGCAGACCCGGGACAGGGGAGCGGGCTAACTATGGCTACACCTTC.